The rows below give T cell receptor beta chains drawn from one sample of a study of blood T cell repertoires in COVID-19. TCRdb's table, derived via immunoSEQ multiplex PCR, lists solely in-frame clones and lacks some. The sample consists of around 150,000 clones, around nine tenths of them appearing once. The sample was peripheral blood. These receptors were collected from a human donor in a cohort sampled during active COVID-19. CDR3s include the opening cysteine and the closing phenylalanine or tryptophan. D genes are given only for firm matches. Size is stated for part of the rows, as once, few or many counts, or as a class when the clone is expanded.

abundance	v_gene	j_gene	d_gene	CDR3nt	CDR3aa
once	TRBV6-6	TRBJ1-4	TRBD1	TGTGCCAGCAGTTACTCGGGACAGGGGGGCGAAAAACTGTTTTTT	CASSYSGQGGEKLFF
NA	TRBV6-2/TRBV6-3	TRBJ2-7	TRBD2	TGTGCCAGCAGTTACCCCGGGGCGACTAGCGGGGGGGCCGAGTGGTCCTACGAGCAGTACTTC	CASSYPGATSGGAEWSYEQYF
once	TRBV5-5	TRBJ1-1	TRBD1	TGTGCCAGCAGCTGGAACAGGGGGGAGACTGAAGCTTTCTTT	CASSWNRGETEAFF
few	TRBV14	TRBJ1-3	NA	TGTGCCAGCAGCCAAGTCGGCAGGGCGGACACCATATATTTT	CASSQVGRADTIYF
NA	TRBV28	TRBJ2-5	NA	TGTGCCAGCAGTTTATACGGGAATGAGGAGACCCAGTACTTC	CASSLYGNEETQYF
NA	TRBV9	TRBJ1-1	NA	TGTGCCAGCAGCCGTAGTTTAGGGGATGAAGCTTTCTTT	CASSRSLGDEAFF
NA	TRBV5-6	TRBJ2-7	TRBD2	TGTGCCAGCAGCTTGGCGGGGGGGTCGGTCTACGAGCAGTACTTC	CASSLAGGSVYEQYF
NA	TRBV5-1	TRBJ1-4	TRBD1	TGCGCCAGCAGCACAGGACAGGCTTACCTCAATGAAAAACTGTTTTTT	CASSTGQAYLNEKLFF
NA	TRBV12-5	TRBJ1-1	TRBD1	TGTGCTAGTGGTTATGGACAGGGCCCTGGGACTGAAGCTTTCTTT	CASGYGQGPGTEAFF
NA	TRBV7-9	TRBJ1-1	NA	TGTGCCAGCAGCTTCCCGAAAACTCACGCTGAAGCTTTCTTT	CASSFPKTHAEAFF
NA	TRBV10-3	TRBJ2-1	NA	TGTGCCATCAGTGAGTCGGGGGCAGATGGATACAATGAGCAGTTCTTC	CAISESGADGYNEQFF
NA	TRBV21-1	TRBJ2-7	NA	TGTGCCAGCAGCAAAGAGAACAGGGTACAGCAGTACTTC	CASSKENRVQQYF
NA	TRBV7-3	TRBJ1-3	NA	TGTGCCAGCAGCTTTCAGGGGCCTTACTCTGGAAACACCATATATTTT	CASSFQGPYSGNTIYF
NA	TRBV9	TRBJ2-1	TRBD2	TGTGCCAGCAGCGTAGCGTCGGGGGGGACCTACAATGAGCAGTTCTTC	CASSVASGGTYNEQFF
NA	TRBV3-1/TRBV3-2	TRBJ1-4	NA	TGTGCCAGCAGCCAAGCCCTAACTAATGAAAAACTGTTTTTT	CASSQALTNEKLFF
NA	TRBV27	TRBJ1-5	TRBD1	TGTGCCAGCAGCCATGAGGTTGGGGCAGGGGGCTTATGCAATCAGCCCCAGCATTTT	CASSHEVGAGGLCNQPQHF
NA	TRBV5-1	TRBJ2-7	NA	TGCGCCAGCAGCTTGGCCGAGGGCTCCTACGAGCAGTACTTC	CASSLAEGSYEQYF
NA	TRBV30	TRBJ1-2	TRBD1	TGTGCCTGGAGTCGGGACAGCACTTATGGCTACACCTTC	CAWSRDSTYGYTF
NA	TRBV5-1	TRBJ1-6	NA	TGCGCCAGCAGCAATCAGGACGGGGACTATAATTCACCCCTCCACTTT	CASSNQDGDYNSPLHF
NA	TRBV29-1	TRBJ2-7	NA	TGCAGCGTTGGCCCGGGGTCTTACGAGCAGTACTTC	CSVGPGSYEQYF
NA	TRBV7-9	TRBJ2-6	TRBD1	TGTGCCAGCAGCCCAGGAAGGGGGCGGAATGGGGCCAACGTCCTGACTTTC	CASSPGRGRNGANVLTF
NA	TRBV7-9	TRBJ2-7	NA	TGTGCCAGCAGCTTAGGGGCGGGGAGTGGTGACGAGCAGTACTTC	CASSLGAGSGDEQYF
NA	TRBV19	TRBJ2-2	TRBD2	TGTGCCAGTAGTATAAGGCCGGGACTAGCATCAAGGGGGACCGGGGAGCTGTTTTTT	CASSIRPGLASRGTGELFF
NA	TRBV5-6	TRBJ1-1	TRBD1	TGTGCCAGCAGCCAGGACAGGGCCTGGTCCCCGAACACTGAAGCTTTCTTT	CASSQDRAWSPNTEAFF
NA	TRBV5-1	TRBJ1-1	TRBD1	TGCGCCAGCAGCCTAGCCGGGACAGGGGGCGAGATGGCTTTCTTT	CASSLAGTGGEMAFF
few	TRBV13	TRBJ1-1	NA	TGTGCCAGCAGTAAGCGGGTCACTGAAGCTTTCTTT	CASSKRVTEAFF
once	TRBV18	TRBJ2-1	NA	TGTGCCAGCTCACCACAGGGGTCGATTACAACGAGTGAGCAGTTCTTC	CASSPQGSITTSEQFF
once	TRBV9	TRBJ2-7	TRBD2	TGTGCCAGCAGCGTAGGAAGCGGGGGGATCTACGAGCAGTACTTC	CASSVGSGGIYEQYF
many	TRBV30	TRBJ2-7	NA	TGTGCCTGGAGTGTGGGGGGAAACTACGAGCAGTACTTC	CAWSVGGNYEQYF
NA	TRBV30	TRBJ2-7	NA	TGTGCCTGGAGTGGAGACACTTTTTACGAGCAGTACTTC	CAWSGDTFYEQYF
NA	TRBV24-1	TRBJ2-5	NA	TGTGCCACCAGTGATCAAATTATAGGAAAGGGGCCCCAGTACTTC	CATSDQIIGKGPQYF
NA	TRBV28	TRBJ1-5	TRBD1	TGTGCCAGCAGCCTTGGACAGGGCGGCCAGCCCCAGCATTTT	CASSLGQGGQPQHF
NA	TRBV19	TRBJ1-1	TRBD1	TGTGCCAGTAGTCCCGGACAGGGGGGCACTGAAGCTTTCTTT	CASSPGQGGTEAFF
once	TRBV6-5	TRBJ1-1	NA	TGTGCCAGCAGTTACTTGGGGGGTAACACTGAAGCTTTCTTT	CASSYLGGNTEAFF
NA	TRBV7-9	TRBJ1-4	TRBD1	TGTGCCAGCAGCTTAGGGGACCCGGGACAGGGGAATGAAAAACTGTTTTTT	CASSLGDPGQGNEKLFF
NA	TRBV2	TRBJ2-1	NA	TGTGCCAGCAGTGGCGGAAGAATAGCTTACAATGAGCAGTTCTTC	CASSGGRIAYNEQFF
NA	TRBV18	TRBJ1-1	NA	TGTGCCAGCTCACCTCCTTCGAGAAACTCTGAAGCTTTCTTT	CASSPPSRNSEAFF
few	TRBV30	TRBJ1-1	NA	TGTGCCTGGATTACCGGACAGCCATTCATGAACACTGAAGCTTTCTTT	CAWITGQPFMNTEAFF
NA	TRBV19	TRBJ2-7	TRBD2	TGTGCCAGTAACTCCCGGACTAGCCCCTACGAGCAGTACTTC	CASNSRTSPYEQYF
NA	TRBV15	TRBJ2-7	TRBD1	TGTGCCACCAGCAGAGCCGAGGCCCGGGACAGATACATATCCTACGAGCAGTACTTC	CATSRAEARDRYISYEQYF
NA	TRBV11-3	TRBJ2-7	NA	TGTGCCAGCAGCTTAGGTGGGGCTAGAGGCCTCTACGAGCAGTACTTC	CASSLGGARGLYEQYF
NA	TRBV5-5	TRBJ1-1	TRBD1	TGTGCCAGCAAGCTTGAGTTTACTTTCGCAGGGGGCGGGAAGAACACTGAAGCTTTCTTT	CASKLEFTFAGGGKNTEAFF